The source of this T cell receptor beta chain is a study of cytomegalovirus exposure and HLA in healthy donors. Looking at the study overall: As released early, the data held 65 million to 90 million unique TCRs from HLA-typed donors. Study-level results: Reports showed the classifier diagnosing cytomegalovirus status with high specificity and sensitivity. CMV antigen specificity of a few CMV-associated chains was confirmed in vitro.

Primers included in the PCR were 60 Vbeta and 13 Jbeta primers. Produced via immunoSEQ multiplex PCR; TCRdb's table is partial and in-frame only. This sample has 150,000 to 200,000 clones, with just under 80% found just once. This CDR3 comprises 11 residues. Germline CDR1 is SGHRS and CDR2 is YFSETQ. J gave up 10 bases and V 4 bases, and 3 bases lay outside the gene matches. As for this clone: What it binds is not known.

The rearrangement links TRBV5-1 to TRBJ2-5, with 8 bases that match TRBD1. Sequenced sample: PBMCs. The source is a female donor in good health and CMV-seronegative. In nucleotides, the CDR3 is TGCGCCAGCAGCGGACAGGGTGACCAGTACTTC. Residues: CASSGQGDQYF.